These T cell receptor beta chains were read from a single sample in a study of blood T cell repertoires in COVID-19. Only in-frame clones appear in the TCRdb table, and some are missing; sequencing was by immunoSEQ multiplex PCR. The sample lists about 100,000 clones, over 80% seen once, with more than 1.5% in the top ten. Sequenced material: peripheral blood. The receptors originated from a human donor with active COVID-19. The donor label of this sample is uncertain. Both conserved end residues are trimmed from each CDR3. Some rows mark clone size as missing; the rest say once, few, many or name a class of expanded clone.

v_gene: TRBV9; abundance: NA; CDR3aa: ASSAGRRDGWYTEAF
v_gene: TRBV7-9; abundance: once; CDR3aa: ATGDRDYHEQY
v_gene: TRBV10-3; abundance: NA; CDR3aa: AISDSRGDSNYGYT
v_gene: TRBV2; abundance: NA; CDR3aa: ASSVGRTDTQY
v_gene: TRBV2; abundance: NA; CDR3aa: ASSEYGGNTNSPLH
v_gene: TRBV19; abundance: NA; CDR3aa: ASKGQGALQPQH
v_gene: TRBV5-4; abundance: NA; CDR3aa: ASSFRTSGGAEQF
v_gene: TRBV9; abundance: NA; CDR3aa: ASSAGTTSSYEQY
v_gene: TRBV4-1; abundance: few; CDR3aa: ASSQSDRSYGYT
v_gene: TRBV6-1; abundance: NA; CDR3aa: ASSEARQVVDYGYT
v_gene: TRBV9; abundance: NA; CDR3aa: ASSATQGSSGNTIY
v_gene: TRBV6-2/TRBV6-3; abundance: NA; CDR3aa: ASSYGRDRGVNGYT
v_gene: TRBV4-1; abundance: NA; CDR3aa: ASSHDRERY
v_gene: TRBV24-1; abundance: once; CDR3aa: ATSDRGDEQF
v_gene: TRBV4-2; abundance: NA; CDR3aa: ASSQDLRGLALEQY
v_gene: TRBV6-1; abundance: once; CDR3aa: ASSDWTGNTNEKLF
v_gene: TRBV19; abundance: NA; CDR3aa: ASRGSQEASEAF
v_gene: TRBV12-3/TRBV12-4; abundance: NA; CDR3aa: ASSLARSNIQY
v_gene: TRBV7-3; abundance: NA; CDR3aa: ASSSGPGQVNSYT
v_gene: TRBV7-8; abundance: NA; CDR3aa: ASSFGTFNQPQH
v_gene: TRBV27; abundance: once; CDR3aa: ASSRPGSYNEQF
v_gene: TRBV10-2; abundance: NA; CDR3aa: ASSGTRRESEAF
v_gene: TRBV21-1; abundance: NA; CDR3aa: ASSEAQGNNQPQH
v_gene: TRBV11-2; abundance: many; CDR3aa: ASSTGTIQPQH
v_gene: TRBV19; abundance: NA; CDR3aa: ASSISEITGELF
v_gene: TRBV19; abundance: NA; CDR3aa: ASSSPARLAGTYNEQF
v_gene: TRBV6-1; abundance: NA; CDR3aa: ASSERGVRNTIY
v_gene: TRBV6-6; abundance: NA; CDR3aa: ASSYPGQNYEQY
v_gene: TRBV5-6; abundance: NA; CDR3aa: ASSLWGAGGQDTQY
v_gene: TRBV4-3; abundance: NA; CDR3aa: ASSQQTGLNTEAF
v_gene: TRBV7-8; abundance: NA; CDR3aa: ASSLAVSGQGEAF
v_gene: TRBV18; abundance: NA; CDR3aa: ASSPGFPGDTEAF
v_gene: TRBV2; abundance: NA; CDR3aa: ASRGVAGGTSGANVLT
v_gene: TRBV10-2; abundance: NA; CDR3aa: ASSDLSYEQY
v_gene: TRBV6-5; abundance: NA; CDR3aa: ASSYSGAFSSYEQY
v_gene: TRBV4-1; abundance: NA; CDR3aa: ASSQNPGTSGVLSTDTQY
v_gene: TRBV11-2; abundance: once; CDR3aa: ASSLVGDSSYEQY
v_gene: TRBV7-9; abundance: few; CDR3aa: ASNPGRGYNSPLH
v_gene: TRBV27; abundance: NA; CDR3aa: ASSLLFSTDTQY
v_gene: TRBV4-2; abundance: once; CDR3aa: ASSQVGLSAGELF